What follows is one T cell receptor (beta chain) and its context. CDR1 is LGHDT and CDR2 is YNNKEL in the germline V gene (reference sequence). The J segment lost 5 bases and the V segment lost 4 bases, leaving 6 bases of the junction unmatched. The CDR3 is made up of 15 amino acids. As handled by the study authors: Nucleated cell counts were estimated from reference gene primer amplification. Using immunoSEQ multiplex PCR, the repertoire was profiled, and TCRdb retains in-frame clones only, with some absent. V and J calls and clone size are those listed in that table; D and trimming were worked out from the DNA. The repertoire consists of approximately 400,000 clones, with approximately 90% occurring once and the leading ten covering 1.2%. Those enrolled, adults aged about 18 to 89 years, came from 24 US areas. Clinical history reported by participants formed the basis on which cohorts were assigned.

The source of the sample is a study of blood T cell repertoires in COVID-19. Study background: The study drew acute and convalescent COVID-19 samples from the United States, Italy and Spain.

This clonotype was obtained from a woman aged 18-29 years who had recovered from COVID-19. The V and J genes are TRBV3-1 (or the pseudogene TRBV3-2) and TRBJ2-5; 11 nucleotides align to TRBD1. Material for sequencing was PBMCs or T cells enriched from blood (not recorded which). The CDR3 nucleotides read TGTGCCAGCAGCCTTGGACAGGGGGCGTTCGAGACCCAGTACTTC. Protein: CASSLGQGAFETQYF.